This T cell receptor (beta chain) was captured in a study of cytomegalovirus exposure and HLA in healthy donors. Study outcomes and limitations: The authors listed 150 to 200 TCR beta chains as cytomegalovirus-associated. Subsequent analysis showed first-cohort TCR clusters tending to co-occur in 120 validation repertoires.

To note about this clone: Its specificity is unknown.

Sequencing was performed with immunoSEQ multiplex PCR; in TCRdb, only in-frame clones are kept and a portion is missing. The sample has approximately 120,000 clones; roughly 89% are singletons. Germline V gives CDR1 SGHDN, CDR2 FVKESK. V was shortened by 4 bases and J by 1 base, with 10 bases between the two germline ends. CDR3 length: 14 residues. Sequencing was done on a sample of PBMCs. The rearrangement joins TRBV14 to TRBJ1-2; TRBD1 might be the D (6 bases). The clonotype was recovered from a woman aged 18-30 years in good health and CMV-seronegative. For the CDR3, the DNA is TGTGCCAGCAGCCGGACAGTTCTTAACTATGGCTACACCTTC. Amino acids: CASSRTVLNYGYTF.